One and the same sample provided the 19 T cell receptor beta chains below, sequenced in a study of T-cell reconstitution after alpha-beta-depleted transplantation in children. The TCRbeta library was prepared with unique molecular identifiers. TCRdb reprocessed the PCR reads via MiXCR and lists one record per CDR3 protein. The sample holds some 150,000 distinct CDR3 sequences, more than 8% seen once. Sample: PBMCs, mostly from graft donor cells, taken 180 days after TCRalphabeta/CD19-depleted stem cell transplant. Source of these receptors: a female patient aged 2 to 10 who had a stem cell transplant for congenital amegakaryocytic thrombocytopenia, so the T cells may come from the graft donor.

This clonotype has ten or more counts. CDR3 sequence: CSVLQSGANVLTF. As DNA, the CDR3 is TGCAGCGTATTGCAGTCTGGGGCCAACGTCCTGACTTTC. This chain connects TRBV29-1 to TRBJ2-6; D is uncertain. V gave up 6 bases and J gave up 1 base, with 7 bases separating them. Germline CDR1 is SQVTM and CDR2 is ANQGSEA. The CDR3 length is 13 residues.

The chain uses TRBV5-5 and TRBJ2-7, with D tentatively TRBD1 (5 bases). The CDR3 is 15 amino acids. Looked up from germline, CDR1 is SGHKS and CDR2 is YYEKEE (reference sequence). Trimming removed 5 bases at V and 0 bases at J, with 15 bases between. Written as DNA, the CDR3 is TGTGCCAGCAGTCTCCGACAGACCATCTCCTACGAGCAGTACTTC. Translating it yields CASSLRQTISYEQYF.

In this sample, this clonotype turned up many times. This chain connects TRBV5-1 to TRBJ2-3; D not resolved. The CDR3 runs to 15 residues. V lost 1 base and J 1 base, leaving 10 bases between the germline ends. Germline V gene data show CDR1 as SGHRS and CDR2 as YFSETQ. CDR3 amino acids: CASSLSGWGTDTQYF. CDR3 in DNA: TGCGCCAGCAGCTTGTCCGGGTGGGGCACAGATACGCAGTATTTT.

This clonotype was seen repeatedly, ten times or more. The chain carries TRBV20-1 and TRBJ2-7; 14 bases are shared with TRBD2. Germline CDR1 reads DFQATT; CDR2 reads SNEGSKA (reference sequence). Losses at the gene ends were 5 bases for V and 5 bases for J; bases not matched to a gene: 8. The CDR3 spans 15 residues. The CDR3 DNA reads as TGCAGTGCTTCTCCGGGACTAGCGGGAGTCCACGAGCAGTACTTC. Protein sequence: CSASPGLAGVHEQYF.

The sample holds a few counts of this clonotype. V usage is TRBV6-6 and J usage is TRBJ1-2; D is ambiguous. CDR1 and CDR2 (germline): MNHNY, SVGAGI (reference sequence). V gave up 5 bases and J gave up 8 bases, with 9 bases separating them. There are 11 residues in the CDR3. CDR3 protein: CASSRTYGYTF. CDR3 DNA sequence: TGTGCCAGCAGTCGGACTTACGGCTACACCTTC.

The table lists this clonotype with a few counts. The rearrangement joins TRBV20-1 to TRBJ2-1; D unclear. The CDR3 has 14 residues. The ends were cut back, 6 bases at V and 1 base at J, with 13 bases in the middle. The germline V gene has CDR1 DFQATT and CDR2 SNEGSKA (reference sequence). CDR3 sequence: CSAPDFSSYNEQFF. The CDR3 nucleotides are TGCAGTGCCCCCGATTTTTCATCCTACAATGAGCAGTTCTTC.

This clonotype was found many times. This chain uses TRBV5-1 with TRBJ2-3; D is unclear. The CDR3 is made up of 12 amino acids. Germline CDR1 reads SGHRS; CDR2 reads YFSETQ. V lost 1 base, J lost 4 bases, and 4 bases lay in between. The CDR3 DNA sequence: TGCGCCAGCAGCTTGTTCGCAGATACGCAGTATTTT. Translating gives CASSLFADTQYF.

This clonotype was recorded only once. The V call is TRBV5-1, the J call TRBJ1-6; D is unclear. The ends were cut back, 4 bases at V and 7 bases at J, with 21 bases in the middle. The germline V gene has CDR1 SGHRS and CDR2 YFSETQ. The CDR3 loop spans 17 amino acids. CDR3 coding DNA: TGCGCCAGCAGCAGCACCTACGGGCCAGCTTTCAATTCACCCCTCCACTTT. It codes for CASSSTYGPAFNSPLHF. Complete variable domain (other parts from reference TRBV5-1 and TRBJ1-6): KAGVTQTPRYLIKTRGQQVTLSCSPISGHRSVSWYQQTPGQGLQFLFEYFSETQRNKGNFPGRFSGRQFSNSRSEMNVSTLELGDSALYLCASSSTYGPAFNSPLHFGNGTRLTVT.

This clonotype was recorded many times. The CDR3 DNA follows: TGTGCCAGCAGTCACACGGACCCGGTCATCTTTTACGAGCAGTACTTC. This encodes CASSHTDPVIFYEQYF. This chain links TRBV6-5 with TRBJ2-7; D is unclear. The V gene's germline CDR1 is MNHEY and CDR2 SVGAGI. The ends were cut back, 5 bases at V and 4 bases at J, with 21 bases in the middle. CDR3 length: 16 residues.

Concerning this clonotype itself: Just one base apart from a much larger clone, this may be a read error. DNA of the CDR3: TGCGCCAGCAGCACCGGACAGGGATTGGCCAAAAACAGTCAGTACTTC. Its protein is CASSTGQGLAKNSQYF. This chain connects TRBV5-1 to TRBJ2-4; 8 nucleotides align to TRBD1. CDR1 and CDR2 (germline): SGHRS, YFSETQ. This CDR3 contains 16 residues.

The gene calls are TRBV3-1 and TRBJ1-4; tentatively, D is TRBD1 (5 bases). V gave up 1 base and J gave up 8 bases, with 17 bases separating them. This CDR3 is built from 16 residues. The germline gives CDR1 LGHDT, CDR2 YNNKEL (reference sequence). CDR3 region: CASSQALVSRDEKLFF. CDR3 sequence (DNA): TGTGCCAGCAGCCAAGCTCTTGTTTCCAGGGACGAAAAACTGTTTTTT.

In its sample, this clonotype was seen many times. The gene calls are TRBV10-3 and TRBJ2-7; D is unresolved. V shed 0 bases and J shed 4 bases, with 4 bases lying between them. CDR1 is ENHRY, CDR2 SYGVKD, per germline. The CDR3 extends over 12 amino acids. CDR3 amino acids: CAISESSYEQYF. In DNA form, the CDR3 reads TGTGCCATCAGTGAGTCAAGTTACGAGCAGTACTTC.

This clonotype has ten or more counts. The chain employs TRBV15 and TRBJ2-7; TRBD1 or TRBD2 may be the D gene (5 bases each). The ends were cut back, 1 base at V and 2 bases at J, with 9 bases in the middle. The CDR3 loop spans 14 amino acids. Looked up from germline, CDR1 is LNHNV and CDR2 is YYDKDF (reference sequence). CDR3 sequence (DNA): TGTGCCACCAGCAGAGGGGACGGTACCTACGAGCAGTACTTC. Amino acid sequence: CATSRGDGTYEQYF.

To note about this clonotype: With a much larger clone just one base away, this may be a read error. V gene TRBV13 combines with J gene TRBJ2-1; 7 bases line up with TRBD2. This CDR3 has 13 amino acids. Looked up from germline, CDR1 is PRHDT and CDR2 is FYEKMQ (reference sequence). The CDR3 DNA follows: TGTGGCAGCATCCTAGGGAGGGTCAATGAGCAGTTCTTC. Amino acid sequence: CGSILGRVNEQFF. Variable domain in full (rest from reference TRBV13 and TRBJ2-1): AAGVIQSPRHLIKEKRETATLKCYPIPRHDTVYWYQQGPGQDPQFLISFYEKMQSDKGSIPDRFSAQQFSDYHSELNMSSLELGDSALYFCGSILGRVNEQFFGPGTRLTVL.

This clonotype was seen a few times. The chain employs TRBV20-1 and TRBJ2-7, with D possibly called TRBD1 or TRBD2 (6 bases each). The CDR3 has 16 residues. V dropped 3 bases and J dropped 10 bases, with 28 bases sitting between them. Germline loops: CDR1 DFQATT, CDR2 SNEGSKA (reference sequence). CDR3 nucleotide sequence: TGCAGTGCTAGGGAGGGGGTGGGGGGCCCGGCCGAGAAACAGTACTTC. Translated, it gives CSAREGVGGPAEKQYF.

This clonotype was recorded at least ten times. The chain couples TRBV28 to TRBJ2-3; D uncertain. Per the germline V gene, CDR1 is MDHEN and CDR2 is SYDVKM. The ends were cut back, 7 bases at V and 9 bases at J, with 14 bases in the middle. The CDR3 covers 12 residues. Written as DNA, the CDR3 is TGTGCCAGCACCCTGACGCCCGGGACGCAGTATTTT. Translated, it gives CASTLTPGTQYF. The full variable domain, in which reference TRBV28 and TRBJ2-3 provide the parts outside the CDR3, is DVKVTQSSRYLVKRTGEKVFLECVQDMDHENMFWYRQDPGLGLRLIYFSYDVKMKEKGDIPEGYSVSREKKERFSLILESASTNQTSMYLCASTLTPGTQYFGPGTRLTVL.

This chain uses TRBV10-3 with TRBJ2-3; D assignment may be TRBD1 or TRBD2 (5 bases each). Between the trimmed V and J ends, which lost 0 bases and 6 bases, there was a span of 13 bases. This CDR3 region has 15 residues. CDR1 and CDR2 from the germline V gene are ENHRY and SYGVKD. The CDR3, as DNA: TGTGCCATCAGTGAGTCAACCGGGACGCTCGATACGCAGTATTTT. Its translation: CAISESTGTLDTQYF.

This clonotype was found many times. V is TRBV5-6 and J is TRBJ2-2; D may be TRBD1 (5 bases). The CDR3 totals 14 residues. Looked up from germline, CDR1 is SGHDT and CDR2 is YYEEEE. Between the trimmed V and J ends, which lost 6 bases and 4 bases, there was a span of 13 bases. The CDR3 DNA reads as TGTGCCAGCACCTGGGGCCGGTCCACCGGGGAGCTGTTTTTT. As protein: CASTWGRSTGELFF.

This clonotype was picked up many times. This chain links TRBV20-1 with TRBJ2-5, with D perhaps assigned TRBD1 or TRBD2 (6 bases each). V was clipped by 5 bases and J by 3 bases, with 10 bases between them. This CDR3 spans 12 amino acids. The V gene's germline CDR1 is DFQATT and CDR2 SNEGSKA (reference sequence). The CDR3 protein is CSARGGKETQYF. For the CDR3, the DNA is TGCAGTGCTCGAGGGGGGAAAGAGACCCAGTACTTC.